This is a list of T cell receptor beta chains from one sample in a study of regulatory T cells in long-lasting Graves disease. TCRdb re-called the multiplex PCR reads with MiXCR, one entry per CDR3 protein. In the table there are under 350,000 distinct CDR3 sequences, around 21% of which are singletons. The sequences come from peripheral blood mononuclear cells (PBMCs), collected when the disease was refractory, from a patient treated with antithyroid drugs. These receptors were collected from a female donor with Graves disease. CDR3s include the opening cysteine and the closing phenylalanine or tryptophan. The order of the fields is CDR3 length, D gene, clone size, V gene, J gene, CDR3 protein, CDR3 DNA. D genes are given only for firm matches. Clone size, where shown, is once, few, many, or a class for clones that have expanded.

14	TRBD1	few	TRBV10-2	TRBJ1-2	CASSQGQGFGGYTF	TGCGCCAGCAGCCAGGGACAGGGGTTCGGTGGCTACACCTTC
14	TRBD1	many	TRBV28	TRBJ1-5	CASSLTGINQPQHF	TGTGCCAGCAGTTTGACAGGGATCAATCAGCCCCAGCATTTT
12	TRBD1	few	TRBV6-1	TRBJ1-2	CASGQGYYGYTF	TGTGCCAGCGGACAGGGGTACTATGGCTACACCTTC
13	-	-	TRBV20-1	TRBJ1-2	CSAPLMGDYGYTF	TGCAGTGCCCCCCTCATGGGTGACTATGGCTACACCTTC
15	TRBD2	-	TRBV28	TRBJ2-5	CASSFTSGSSETQYF	TGTGCCAGCAGTTTTACTAGCGGGAGTAGCGAGACCCAGTACTTC
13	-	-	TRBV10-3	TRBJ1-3	CATITGNGNTIYF	TGTGCCACCATCACAGGGAATGGAAACACCATATATTTT
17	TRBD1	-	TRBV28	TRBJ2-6	CASSSRRQGSGANALTF	TGTGCCAGCAGTTCTCGCCGACAGGGCTCTGGGGCCAACGCCCTGACTTTC
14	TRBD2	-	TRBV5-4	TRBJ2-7	CASSLGAGEYEQYF	TGTGCCAGCAGCTTGGGAGCGGGAGAATACGAGCAGTACTTC
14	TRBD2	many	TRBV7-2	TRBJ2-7	CASSPLAASYEQYF	TGTGCCAGCAGCCCCCTAGCGGCTTCCTACGAGCAGTACTTC
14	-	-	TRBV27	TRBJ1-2	CASRRGGGGYGYTF	TGTGCCAGCAGACGAGGGGGAGGAGGATATGGCTACACCTTC
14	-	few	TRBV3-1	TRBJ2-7	CASSQEVGVYEQYF	TGTGCCAGCAGCCAAGAAGTAGGAGTATATGAGCAGTACTTC
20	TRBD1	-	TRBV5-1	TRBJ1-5	CASSPCGTGGSSDSNQPQHF	TGCGCCAGCAGCCCCTGTGGGACAGGGGGCTCTTCAGATAGCAATCAGCCCCAGCATTTT
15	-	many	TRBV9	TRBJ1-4	CASSVGGGAGEKLFF	TGTGCCAGCAGCGTAGGCGGGGGCGCTGGGGAAAAACTGTTTTTT
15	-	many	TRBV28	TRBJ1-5	CASITRGEGNQPQHF	TGTGCCAGCATCACCCGGGGGGAGGGCAATCAGCCCCAGCATTTT
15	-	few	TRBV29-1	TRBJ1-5	CSVVRPVYSNQPQHF	TGCAGCGTTGTTAGACCCGTGTATAGCAATCAGCCCCAGCATTTT
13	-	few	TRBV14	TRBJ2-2	CASSPFGSGELFF	TGTGCCAGCAGCCCCTTCGGGTCCGGGGAGCTGTTTTTT
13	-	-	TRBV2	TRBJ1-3	CASRRDIGNTIYF	TGTGCCAGCAGGAGGGACATCGGGAACACCATATATTTT
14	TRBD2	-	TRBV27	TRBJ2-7	CASSLTSGNHEQYF	TGTGCCAGCAGTTTGACTAGCGGGAACCACGAGCAGTACTTC
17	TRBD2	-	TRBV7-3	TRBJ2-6	CASSSLAGEPGANVLTF	TGTGCCAGCAGCTCACTAGCGGGAGAACCTGGGGCCAACGTCCTGACTTTC
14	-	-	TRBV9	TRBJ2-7	CASSPRTDTYEQYF	TGTGCCAGCAGCCCTCGGACAGATACCTACGAGCAGTACTTC
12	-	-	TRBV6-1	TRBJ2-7	CASSRDAYEQYF	TGTGCCAGCAGCCGGGACGCCTACGAGCAGTACTTC
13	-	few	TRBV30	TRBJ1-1	CACRPQGGTEAFF	TGTGCCTGCAGACCGCAGGGAGGCACTGAAGCTTTCTTT
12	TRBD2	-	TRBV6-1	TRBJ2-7	CATSGRINEQYF	TGTGCCACTAGCGGGAGAATTAACGAGCAGTACTTC
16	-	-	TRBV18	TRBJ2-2	CASSPSRQGNTGELFF	TGTGCCAGCTCACCGTCACGGCAGGGGAACACCGGGGAGCTGTTTTTT
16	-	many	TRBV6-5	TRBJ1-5	CASSYKVRASNQPQHF	TGTGCCAGCAGTTACAAAGTACGGGCGAGCAATCAGCCCCAGCATTTT
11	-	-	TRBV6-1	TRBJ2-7	CAGSTYYEQYF	TGTGCCGGCAGTACTTACTACGAGCAGTACTTC
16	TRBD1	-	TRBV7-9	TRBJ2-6	CASSLDRGSGANVLTF	TGTGCCAGCAGCTTAGACAGGGGCTCTGGGGCCAACGTCCTGACTTTC
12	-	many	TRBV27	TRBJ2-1	CASSSEGTVEFF	TGTGCCAGCAGTTCGGAGGGGACGGTGGAGTTCTTC
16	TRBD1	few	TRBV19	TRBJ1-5	CASSSGGTAHNQPQHF	TGTGCCAGTAGTAGCGGGGGGACAGCTCACAATCAGCCCCAGCATTTT
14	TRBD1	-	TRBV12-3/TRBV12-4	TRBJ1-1	CASSLTGQGTEAFF	TGTGCCAGCAGTTTAACGGGACAGGGCACTGAAGCTTTCTTT
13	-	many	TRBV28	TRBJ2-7	CASSSSATYEQYF	TGTGCCAGCAGTTCGTCGGCCACCTACGAGCAGTACTTC
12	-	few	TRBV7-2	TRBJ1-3	CASSHTPNTIYF	TGTGCCAGCAGCCATACACCAAACACCATATATTTT
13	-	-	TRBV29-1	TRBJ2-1	CSVETLLNNEQFF	TGCAGCGTTGAAACCCTGCTAAACAATGAGCAGTTCTTC
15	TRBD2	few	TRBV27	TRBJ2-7	CASSPLAGRPYEQYF	TGTGCCAGCAGTCCACTAGCGGGAAGACCCTACGAGCAGTACTTC
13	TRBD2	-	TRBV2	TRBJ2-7	CASGLSPGREQCF	TGTGCCAGCGGTTTATCCCCGGGGCGGGAGCAGTGCTTC
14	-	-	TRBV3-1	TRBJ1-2	CASSQSRGDYGYTF	TGTGCCAGCAGCCAATCACGGGGAGACTATGGCTACACCTTC
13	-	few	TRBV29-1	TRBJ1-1	CSGLVGFLNEAFF	TGCAGCGGCTTAGTGGGATTCCTAAATGAAGCTTTCTTT
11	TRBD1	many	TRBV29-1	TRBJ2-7	CSVRQGREQYF	TGCAGCGTACGACAGGGCCGCGAGCAGTACTTC
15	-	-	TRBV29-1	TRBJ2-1	CSVEDRRDHYNEQFF	TGCAGCGTTGAAGATCGAAGAGACCACTACAATGAGCAGTTCTTC
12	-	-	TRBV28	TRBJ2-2	CASSRDPGELFF	TGTGCCAGCAGCCGAGACCCGGGGGAGCTGTTTTTT
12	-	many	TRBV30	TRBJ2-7	CAWTMRGYEQYF	TGTGCCTGGACGATGAGGGGTTACGAGCAGTACTTC
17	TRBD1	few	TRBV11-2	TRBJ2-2	CASRNYKGAFGTGELFF	TGTGCCAGCAGGAATTATAAGGGGGCGTTTGGTACCGGGGAGCTGTTTTTT
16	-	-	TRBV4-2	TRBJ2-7	CASSQDPRGPLYDQYF	TGTGCCAGCAGCCAAGATCCGCGGGGACCGCTCTACGATCAGTACTTC
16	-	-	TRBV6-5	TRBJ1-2	CASGSVYRLRDYGYTF	TGTGCCAGCGGTTCGGTCTACAGGCTCCGGGACTATGGCTACACCTTC
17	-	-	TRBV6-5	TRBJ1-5	CASSYSKLGYGNQPQHF	TGTGCCAGCAGTTACTCGAAGTTAGGGTATGGCAATCAGCCCCAGCATTTT
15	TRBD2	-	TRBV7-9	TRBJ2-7	CASSLVASGALEQYF	TGTGCCAGCAGCTTAGTGGCTAGCGGGGCTCTCGAGCAGTACTTC
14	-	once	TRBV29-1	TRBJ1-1	CSVVTPVRGTEAFF	TGCAGCGTTGTTACCCCCGTTCGGGGCACTGAAGCTTTCTTT
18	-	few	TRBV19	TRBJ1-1	CASSMRSQMGWMNTEAFF	TGTGCCAGTAGTATGCGGTCGCAGATGGGGTGGATGAACACTGAAGCTTTCTTT
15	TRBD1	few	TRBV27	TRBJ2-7	CASSHRPGQSYEQYF	TGTGCCAGCAGCCACCGTCCGGGACAGTCCTACGAGCAGTACTTC
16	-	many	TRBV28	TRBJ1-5	CASSPGRVYSNQPQHF	TGTGCCAGCAGTCCGGGGCGGGTCTATAGCAATCAGCCCCAGCATTTT
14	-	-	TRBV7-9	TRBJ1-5	CASSLASGSQPQHF	TGTGCCAGCAGCTTAGCATCGGGCAGTCAGCCCCAGCATTTT
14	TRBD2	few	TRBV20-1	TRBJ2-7	CSARVSGRDYEQYF	TGCAGTGCCCGAGTTAGCGGGAGGGACTACGAGCAGTACTTC
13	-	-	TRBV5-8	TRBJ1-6	CASSDRSNSPLHF	TGTGCCAGCAGCGACAGGTCGAATTCACCCCTCCACTTT